This entry concerns a single TCR beta chain. Its specificity is not known. This specimen belongs to a study of shared clonotypes between healthy human individuals. The germline CDR1 and CDR2 sequences are WNHNN and SYGVQD (reference sequence). The length of the CDR3 is 13 residues. V lost 3 bases and J lost 0, with 5 bases in between. Broader study findings: The study found lower generation probabilities in non-shared clonotypes than in those shared by all four donors. Tissue TCR repertoires likely differ from these blood-only repertoires. When naive CD4 clonotypes were compared across a few donors, roughly 4.9% were shared.

The repertoire was sequenced with immunoSEQ multiplex PCR; TCRdb's copy has only in-frame clones and lacks some. The sample holds fewer than 1.8 million clones, 98% seen once. The chain is built from TRBV10-1 and TRBJ1-1; D gene ambiguous. This TCR was recovered from a man younger than 45 in good health. Material: naive CD4+ T cells sorted from blood. The subset is: CD45RA+ positively selected. The CDR3 protein is CASSDFLNTEAFF. CDR3 nucleotide sequence: TGCGCCAGCAGTGATTTCCTGAACACTGAAGCTTTCTTT.